These 18 T cell receptor beta chains were sequenced from one sample in a study of blood T cell repertoires in COVID-19. TCRdb's copy holds only in-frame clones and misses some; the assay was immunoSEQ multiplex PCR. In the table there are about 240,000 clones, roughly four fifths of which are singletons. Sequenced input: peripheral blood. Source of these receptors: a man aged 25-45 years who had recovered from COVID-19.

DNA of the CDR3: TGCGCCAGCAGCCCTCCTACAGGGGCTGGAAACACCATATATTTT. It codes for CASSPPTGAGNTIYF. This chain joins TRBV5-1 and TRBJ1-3; 7 bases agree with TRBD1. Per the germline V gene, CDR1 is SGHRS and CDR2 is YFSETQ. This CDR3 spans 15 amino acids. Germline trimming cut 4 bases from V and 2 bases from J; bases unmatched to any gene: 6.

The V call is TRBV7-3, the J call TRBJ1-1; maybe TRBD1 (5 bases). CDR1 and CDR2 from the germline V gene are SGHTA and FQGTGA. The germline V and J ends were trimmed by 6 bases and 1 base, with 9 bases remaining between them. The CDR3 has 13 amino acids. This CDR3 is CASSTGPNTEAFF. The DNA for the CDR3 is TGTGCCAGCAGTACAGGTCCGAACACTGAAGCTTTCTTT.

This rearrangement joins TRBV28 to TRBJ1-1; no reliable D call. Trimming removed 3 bases from V and 1 base from J, with 15 bases in between. The CDR3 covers 16 residues. Germline V gene lookup returns CDR1 MDHEN and CDR2 SYDVKM. The CDR3 nucleotides read TGTGCCAGCAGTTTGTTCGGTCAGGCCGAGAACACTGAAGCTTTCTTT. Translated: CASSLFGQAENTEAFF.

The J gene is TRBJ2-1, the V gene TRBV6-4, with 12 bases aligning to TRBD2. After removal of 6 bases from V and 9 bases from J, the junction contained 6 bases not matched to a gene. Germline CDR1 and CDR2: MRHNA and SNTAGT. The CDR3 extends over 14 amino acids. This CDR3 reads CASRPLAGGTEQFF. In nucleotides, the CDR3 is TGTGCCAGCAGGCCCCTAGCGGGGGGGACTGAGCAGTTCTTC.

The chain joins TRBV7-8 to TRBJ1-3; weak D call: TRBD1 (6 bases). The CDR3 sequence is 17 residues long. Germline V gives CDR1 SGHVS, CDR2 FQNEAQ. Trimming took 5 bases from V and 4 from J, leaving 21 bases between them. The CDR3 region is CASSLGPQGRLGNTIYF. CDR3 sequence (DNA): TGTGCCAGCAGCCTTGGACCACAGGGACGTCTGGGAAACACCATATATTTT.

The chain carries TRBV27 and TRBJ2-2, with 8 bases identical to TRBD2. The CDR3 runs 18 residues. From germline, CDR1 is MNHEY and CDR2 SMNVEV (reference sequence). The V gene end was trimmed by 4 bases and the J gene end by 2 bases; junction bases not matched to a gene: 12. CDR3 nucleotides: TGTGCCAGCAGTTCCGTCAGGCTAGCGGGTTACAACACCGGGGAGCTGTTTTTT. The encoded protein is CASSSVRLAGYNTGELFF.

The chain has TRBV4-2 and TRBJ1-4, with 10 positions matching TRBD1. Germline-derived CDR1 and CDR2 are LGHNA and YNFKEQ. The CDR3 has 16 residues. V gave up 1 base and J gave up 7 bases; unmatched junction bases: 6. CDR3 residues: CASSQGQGAGSEKLFF. In DNA form, the CDR3 reads TGTGCCAGCAGCCAAGGACAGGGGGCGGGAAGTGAAAAACTGTTTTTT.

The chain carries TRBV9 and TRBJ1-6; D is undetermined. The CDR3 contains 16 residues. Per the germline V gene, CDR1 is SGDLS and CDR2 is YYNGEE. V was clipped by 4 bases and J by 3 bases, with 14 bases between them. CDR3 protein: CASSHNIADYNSPLHF. CDR3 nucleotides: TGTGCCAGCAGCCACAACATAGCTGACTATAATTCACCCCTCCACTTT.

The chain has TRBV2 and TRBJ2-2; TRBD2 matches at 14 bases. CDR1 is SNHLY and CDR2 is FYNNEI in the germline V gene. This CDR3 contains 16 residues. V was pared by 7 bases and J by 5 bases, with 6 bases of the junction left unmatched. CDR3: CASTKGLAGVTGELFF. CDR3 bases: TGTGCCAGCACCAAGGGACTAGCGGGGGTAACCGGGGAGCTGTTTTTT.

This clone has only one observation. The gene calls are TRBV3-1 (or the pseudogene TRBV3-2) and TRBJ1-3; D ambiguous. The germline V gene encodes CDR1 LGHDT and CDR2 YNNKEL (reference sequence). There are 16 residues in the CDR3. Trimming shortened V by 1 base and J by 4 bases, and 14 bases separated the two germline ends. The CDR3 spells CASSQGAARLGNTIYF. In DNA form, the CDR3 reads TGTGCCAGCAGCCAAGGGGCCGCGCGTCTGGGAAACACCATATATTTT.

The genes are TRBV4-2 and TRBJ1-4, with D possibly being TRBD1 (6 bases). Trimming shortened V by 0 bases and J by 3 bases, and 8 bases separated the two germline ends. The CDR3 has 15 residues. The V gene's germline CDR1 is LGHNA and CDR2 YNFKEQ. The chain's CDR3 is CASSQEYRANEKLFF. The CDR3 nucleotides are TGTGCCAGCAGCCAAGAATACAGGGCTAATGAAAAACTGTTTTTT.

The V gene is TRBV2, the J gene TRBJ2-5; tentative D call: TRBD2 (6 bases). Germline V gene data show CDR1 as SNHLY and CDR2 as FYNNEI. Trimming left V 4 bases short and J 5 bases short, with 17 bases between. CDR3 length: 15 residues. CDR3 nucleotide sequence: TGTGCCAGCAGTGCACGGGAGAAGGGCGGGGAGACCCAGTACTTC. Amino acids: CASSAREKGGETQYF.

The chain links TRBV12-3 or TRBV12-4 to TRBJ1-5; no firm D call. Trimming stripped 5 bases from V and 6 bases from J, with 11 bases between. CDR3 length equals 13 residues. This chain's CDR3 is CASSTESSQPQHF. The CDR3, as DNA: TGTGCCAGCAGTACAGAATCAAGTCAGCCCCAGCATTTT.

This clone was counted only a few times. V is TRBV4-2 and J is TRBJ1-1; D is possibly TRBD1 (6 bases). CDR1 and CDR2 (germline): LGHNA, YNFKEQ. Trimming shortened V by 3 bases and J by 5 bases, and 13 bases separated the two germline ends. The CDR3 contains 14 residues. The DNA for the CDR3 is TGTGCCAGCAGCCAGGACACAGGGATTACTGAAGCTTTCTTT. Translated, it gives CASSQDTGITEAFF.

V gene TRBV4-1 combines with J gene TRBJ1-1; 9 bases are a match to TRBD1. This CDR3 is built from 17 residues. Germline loops: CDR1 MGHRA, CDR2 YSYEKL. V was clipped by 2 bases and J by 8 bases; unmatched bases: 15. Here the CDR3 DNA reads TGCGCCAGCAGCCAAAGCACGGTCCGGGACAGGGATTCCGAAGCTTTCTTT. This encodes CASSQSTVRDRDSEAFF.

This chain uses TRBV7-9 with TRBJ2-1; 7 bases are shared with TRBD1. The CDR3 runs to 16 residues. The trim removed 3 bases at V and 5 bases at J, leaving 10 bases unmatched. In germline, CDR1 is SEHNR, CDR2 FQNEAQ (reference sequence). The CDR3 sequence is CASSFPTGQRNNEQFF. The CDR3 DNA reads as TGTGCCAGCAGCTTTCCTACGGGACAGAGAAACAATGAGCAGTTCTTC.

The chain is built from TRBV9 and TRBJ2-1; 13 bases are shared with TRBD2. Germline CDR1 SGDLS, CDR2 YYNGEE. The junction had 5 bases not matched to a gene; V was cut back by 4 bases and J by 4 bases. The CDR3 covers 16 residues. The CDR3, as DNA: TGTGCCAGCAGCAGAGAGGGACTAGCGGGGTACAATGAGCAGTTCTTC. Residues: CASSREGLAGYNEQFF. Variable domain in full (rest from reference TRBV9 and TRBJ2-1): DSGVTQTPKHLITATGQRVTLRCSPRSGDLSVYWYQQSLDQGLQFLIQYYNGEERAKGNILERFSAQQFPDLHSELNLSSLELGDSALYFCASSREGLAGYNEQFFGPGTRLTVL.

This chain joins TRBV19 and TRBJ1-1; D remains ambiguous. Germline CDR1 is LNHDA and CDR2 is SQIVND (reference sequence). The CDR3 loop spans 13 amino acids. The germline V and J ends were trimmed by 4 bases and 10 bases, with 16 bases remaining between them. The CDR3 is CASSNPPEYGAFF. The CDR3 coding sequence is TGTGCCAGTAGTAATCCCCCCGAGTACGGAGCTTTCTTT.